This T cell receptor (beta chain) was recovered during a study of cytotoxic CD8 clonotypes in ibrutinib-treated CLL. General study points: At ibrutinib response, clonality increased, and at progression it declined back toward baseline.

V gave up 0 bases and J gave up 6 bases; unmatched junction bases: 6. CDR3 length: 16 residues. Germline CDR1 reads MNHEY; CDR2 reads SVGAGI. Clones were sequenced by immunoSEQ multiplex PCR, and TCRdb holds only the in-frame ones, with some missing. Of about 160,000 clones detected, more than 65% appear once; the ten largest clones hold roughly 2%. As to this clone: What it recognizes is unknown.

The receptor comes from a human donor with chronic lymphocytic leukemia. The sequencing here drew on PBMCs, taken after 12 months of ibrutinib treatment. This chain connects TRBV6-5 to TRBJ1-5, with 9 bases lining up with TRBD1. CDR3 nucleotide sequence: TGTGCCAGCAGTTACTCCCGGGACAGGGCTGGTCAGCCCCAGCATTTT. Residues: CASSYSRDRAGQPQHF.